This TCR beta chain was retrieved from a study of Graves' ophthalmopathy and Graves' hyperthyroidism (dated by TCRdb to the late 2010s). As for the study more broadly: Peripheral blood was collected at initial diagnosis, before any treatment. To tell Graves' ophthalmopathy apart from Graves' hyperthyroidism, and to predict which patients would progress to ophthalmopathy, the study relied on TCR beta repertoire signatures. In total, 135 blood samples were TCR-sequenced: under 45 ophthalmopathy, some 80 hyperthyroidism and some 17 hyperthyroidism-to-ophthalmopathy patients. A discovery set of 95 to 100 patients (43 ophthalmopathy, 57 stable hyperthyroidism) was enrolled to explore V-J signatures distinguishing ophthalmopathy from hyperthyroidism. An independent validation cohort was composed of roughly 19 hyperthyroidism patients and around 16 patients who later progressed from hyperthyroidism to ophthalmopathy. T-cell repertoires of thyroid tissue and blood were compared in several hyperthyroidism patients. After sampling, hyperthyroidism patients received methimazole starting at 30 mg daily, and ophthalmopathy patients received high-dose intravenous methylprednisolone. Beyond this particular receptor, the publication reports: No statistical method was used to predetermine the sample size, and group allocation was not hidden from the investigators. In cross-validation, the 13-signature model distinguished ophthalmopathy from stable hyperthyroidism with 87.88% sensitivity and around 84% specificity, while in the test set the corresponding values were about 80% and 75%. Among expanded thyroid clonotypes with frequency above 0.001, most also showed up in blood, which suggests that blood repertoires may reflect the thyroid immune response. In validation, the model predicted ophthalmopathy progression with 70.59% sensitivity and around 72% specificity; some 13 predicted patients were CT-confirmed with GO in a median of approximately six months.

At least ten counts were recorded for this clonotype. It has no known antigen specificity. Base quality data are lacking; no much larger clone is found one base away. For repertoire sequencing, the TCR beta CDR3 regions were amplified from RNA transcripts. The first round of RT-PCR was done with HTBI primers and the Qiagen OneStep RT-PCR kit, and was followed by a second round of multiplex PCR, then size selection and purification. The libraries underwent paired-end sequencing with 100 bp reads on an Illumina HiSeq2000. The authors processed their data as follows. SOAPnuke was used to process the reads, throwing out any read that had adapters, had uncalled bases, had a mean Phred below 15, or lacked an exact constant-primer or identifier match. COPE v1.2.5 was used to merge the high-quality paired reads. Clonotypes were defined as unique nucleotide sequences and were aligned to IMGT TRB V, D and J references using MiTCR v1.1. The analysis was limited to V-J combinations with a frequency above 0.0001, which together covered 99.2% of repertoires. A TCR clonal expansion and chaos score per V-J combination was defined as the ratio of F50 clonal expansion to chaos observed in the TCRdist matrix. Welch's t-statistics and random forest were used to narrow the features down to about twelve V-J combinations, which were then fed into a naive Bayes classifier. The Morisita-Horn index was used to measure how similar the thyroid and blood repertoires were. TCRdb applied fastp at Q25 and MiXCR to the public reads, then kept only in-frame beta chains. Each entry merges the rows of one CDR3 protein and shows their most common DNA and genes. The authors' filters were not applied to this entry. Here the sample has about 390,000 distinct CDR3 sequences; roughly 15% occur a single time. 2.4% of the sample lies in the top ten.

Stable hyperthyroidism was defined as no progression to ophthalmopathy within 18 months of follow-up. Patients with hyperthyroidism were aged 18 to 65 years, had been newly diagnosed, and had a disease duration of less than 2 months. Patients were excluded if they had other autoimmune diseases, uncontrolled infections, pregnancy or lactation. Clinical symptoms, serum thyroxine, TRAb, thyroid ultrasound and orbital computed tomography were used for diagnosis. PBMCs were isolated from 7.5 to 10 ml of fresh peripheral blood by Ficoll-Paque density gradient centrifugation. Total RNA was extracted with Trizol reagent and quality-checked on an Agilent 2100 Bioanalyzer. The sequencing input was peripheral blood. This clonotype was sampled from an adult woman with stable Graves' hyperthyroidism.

The DNA is as follows: TGTGCCAGTAGTATTTGGGGCCCAGCGGGCTACGAGCAGTACTTC. The resulting protein is CASSIWGPAGYEQYF. This sequence uses TRBV19 and TRBJ2-7; the D gene is perhaps TRBD2, from 6 matching bases. In the germline V gene (reference sequence), CDR1 corresponds to LNHDA and CDR2 to SQIVND. The CDR3, cysteine through phenylalanine, is 15 amino acids long. Only CDR3 DNA is held: 45 bases, read in frame from base 1. Trimming removed 3 bases from V and 3 bases from J, leaving 15 bases between the germline ends.